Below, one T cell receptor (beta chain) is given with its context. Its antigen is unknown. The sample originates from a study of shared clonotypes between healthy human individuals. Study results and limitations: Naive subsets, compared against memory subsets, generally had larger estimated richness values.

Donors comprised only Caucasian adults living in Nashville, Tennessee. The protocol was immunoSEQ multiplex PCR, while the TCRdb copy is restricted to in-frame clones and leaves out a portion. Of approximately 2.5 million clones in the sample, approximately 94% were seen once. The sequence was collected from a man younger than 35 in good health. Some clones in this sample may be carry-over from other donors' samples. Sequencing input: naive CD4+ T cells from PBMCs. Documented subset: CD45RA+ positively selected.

The CDR3 is CASSIEGGASTGELFF. In DNA, the CDR3 is TGTGCCAGTAGTATAGAAGGGGGCGCGAGCACCGGGGAGCTGTTTTTT. This chain uses TRBV19 with TRBJ2-2; 7 positions agree with TRBD1. The V gene's germline CDR1 is LNHDA and CDR2 SQIVND (reference sequence). The CDR3 is 16 residues long. V lost 0 bases and J lost 4; bases outside the gene matches: 5.